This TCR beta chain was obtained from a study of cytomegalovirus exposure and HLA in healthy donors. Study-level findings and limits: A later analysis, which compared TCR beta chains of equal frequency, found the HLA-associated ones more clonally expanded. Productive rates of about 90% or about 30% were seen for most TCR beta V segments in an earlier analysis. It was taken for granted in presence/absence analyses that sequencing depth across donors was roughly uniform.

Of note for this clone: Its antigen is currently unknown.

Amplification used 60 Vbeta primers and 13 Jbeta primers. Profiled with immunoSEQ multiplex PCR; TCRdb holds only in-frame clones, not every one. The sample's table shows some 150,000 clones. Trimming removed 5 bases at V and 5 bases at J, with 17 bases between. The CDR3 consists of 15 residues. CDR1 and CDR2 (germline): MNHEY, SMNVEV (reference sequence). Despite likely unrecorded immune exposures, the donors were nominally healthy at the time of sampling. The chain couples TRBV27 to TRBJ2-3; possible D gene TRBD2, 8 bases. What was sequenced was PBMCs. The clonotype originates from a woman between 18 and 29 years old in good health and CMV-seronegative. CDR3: CASSIIAGQLDTQYF. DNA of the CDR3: TGTGCCAGCAGTATAATAGCGGGACAGCTAGATACGCAGTATTTT.